These 9 T cell receptor beta chains came from one sample sequenced in a study of cytotoxic CD8 clonotypes in ibrutinib-treated CLL. The repertoire was sequenced with immunoSEQ multiplex PCR; TCRdb's copy has only in-frame clones and lacks some. The data contain some 92,000 clones, over 60% of them singletons. The specimen comprised PBMCs, sampled after 24 months of ibrutinib treatment. The source is a human donor with chronic lymphocytic leukemia.

The chain couples TRBV7-2 to TRBJ1-3, with D possibly matching TRBD1 (5 bases). V was clipped by 4 bases and J by 0 bases, with 13 bases between them. CDR1 is SGHTA, CDR2 FQGNSA, per germline. CDR3 length: 16 amino acids. The DNA for the CDR3 is TGTGCCAGCAGCTCCCGGACACGAAGCTCTGGAAACACCATATATTTT. Translated, it gives CASSSRTRSSGNTIYF.

The chain uses TRBV7-2 and TRBJ2-1; D might be TRBD2 (5 bases). The CDR3 runs 17 residues. Germline V CDR1 and CDR2: SGHTA, FQGNSA. V gave up 2 bases and J gave up 1 base, with 15 bases separating them. CDR3 region: CASSLRGYSGSYNEQFF. The CDR3 bases are TGTGCCAGCAGCTTACGTGGCTACTCGGGGTCCTACAATGAGCAGTTCTTC.

A few counts support this clone. The chain carries TRBV6-1 and TRBJ2-2; D might be TRBD1 (5 bases). The length of the CDR3 is 16 residues. Trimming cost V 0 bases and J 7 bases, with 15 bases left between them. The germline CDR1 and CDR2 sequences are MNHNS and SASEGT. CDR3 residues: CASSEASGHRNGELFF. CDR3 DNA sequence: TGTGCCAGCAGTGAAGCGTCCGGACACCGGAACGGGGAGCTGTTTTTT.

The J gene is TRBJ2-1, the V gene TRBV9, with D possibly matching TRBD2 (6 bases). The germline V gene has CDR1 SGDLS and CDR2 YYNGEE. Trimming shortened V by 0 bases and J by 4 bases, and 20 bases separated the two germline ends. The CDR3 covers 18 residues. The CDR3 DNA reads TGTGCCAGCAGCGTAGCCCCTGGGGGGAGTGGGATATACAATGAGCAGTTCTTC. This codes for CASSVAPGGSGIYNEQFF.

The J gene is TRBJ1-1, the V gene TRBV11-2; no clear D gene. Per germline, CDR1 SGHAT and CDR2 FQNNGV. The CDR3 covers 16 residues. Trimming removed 2 bases at V and 0 bases at J, with 13 bases between. The CDR3 loop reads CASSLWAANMNTEAFF. DNA for the CDR3: TGTGCCAGCAGCTTATGGGCAGCCAACATGAACACTGAAGCTTTCTTT.

The J gene is TRBJ2-5, the V gene TRBV18; D ambiguous. Trimming left V 6 bases short and J 3 bases short, with 17 bases between. The germline V gene has CDR1 KGHSH and CDR2 LQKENI. The CDR3 has 15 amino acids. CDR3 DNA: TGTGCCAGCTCCTCGTCTGCTAACCGGAAAGAGACCCAGTACTTC. Its translation: CASSSSANRKETQYF.

The rearrangement uses TRBV19 and TRBJ1-5; D ambiguous. V lost 1 base, J lost 5 bases, and 9 bases lay in between. Germline lookup yields CDR1 LNHDA and CDR2 SQIVND (reference sequence). This CDR3 spans 14 amino acids. CDR3 protein: CASSIVGVDQPQHF. CDR3 in DNA: TGTGCCAGTAGTATAGTTGGGGTAGATCAGCCCCAGCATTTT.

The rearrangement links TRBV29-1 to TRBJ2-1, with D maybe TRBD1 (5 bases). V lost 7 bases and J 13 bases, leaving 17 bases between the germline ends. CDR3 length: 11 residues. Germline CDR1 reads SQVTM; CDR2 reads ANQGSEA. CDR3 nucleotides: TGCAGCGGGAAAAGTCAGGGCCCCCAGTTCTTC. Translation: CSGKSQGPQFF.

The chain employs TRBV18 and TRBJ1-2; D perhaps matches TRBD1 (6 bases). CDR3 length: 14 residues. Germline CDR1 KGHSH, CDR2 LQKENI. V was trimmed by 2 bases and J by 3 bases, leaving 10 bases between them. CDR3 protein: CASSPNRQDYGYTF. The CDR3 nucleotides are TGTGCCAGCTCACCAAATAGACAGGACTATGGCTACACCTTC.